Below, 5 T cell receptor beta chains from the same sample are listed, as sequenced in a study of blood T cell repertoires in COVID-19. Method: immunoSEQ multiplex PCR; TCRdb's copy keeps in-frame clones and lacks some. Of approximately 200,000 clones listed, roughly nine tenths are singletons. Sequenced sample: peripheral blood. The origin of the receptors is a woman aged 45-65 years with acute or convalescent COVID-19.

CDR3 residues: CASSAQVNQPQHF. In DNA, the CDR3 is TGTGCCAGTAGTGCACAGGTCAATCAGCCCCAGCATTTT. This chain links TRBV19 with TRBJ1-5; D is possibly TRBD1 (5 bases). The CDR3 covers 13 residues. The germline V gene has CDR1 LNHDA and CDR2 SQIVND (reference sequence). The V and J ends lost 5 bases and 3 bases respectively, with 8 bases between them.

The chain is built from TRBV7-2 and TRBJ2-7; D remains unclear. Germline V gives CDR1 SGHTA, CDR2 FQGNSA. Deletions cut 1 base from V and 2 bases from J, with 3 bases between. The CDR3 loop spans 12 amino acids. The CDR3 spells CASSLVAYEQYF. Written as DNA, the CDR3 is TGTGCCAGCAGCTTAGTAGCCTACGAGCAGTACTTC.

V and J are TRBV10-3 and TRBJ1-2, with D possibly being TRBD1 (6 bases). Germline V gives CDR1 ENHRY, CDR2 SYGVKD. The CDR3 contains 14 residues. Deletions cut 6 bases from V and 2 bases from J, with 13 bases between. The CDR3 nucleotides are TGTGCCATCAGCCCGGACAGTCTAAACTATGGCTACACCTTC. The encoded protein is CAISPDSLNYGYTF.

In its sample, this clone was seen a few times. This chain connects TRBV7-2 to TRBJ1-6; D uncertain. The CDR3 is 13 residues long. Between the trimmed V and J ends, which lost 3 bases and 8 bases, there was a span of 8 bases. Germline loops: CDR1 SGHTA, CDR2 FQGNSA. The CDR3 DNA reads as TGTGCCAGCAGCTTGCCGGGTTATTCACCCCTCCACTTT. Translated: CASSLPGYSPLHF.

This clone was seen more than once but under ten times. This sequence joins TRBV7-6 and TRBJ2-2; 14 positions agree with TRBD2. The length of the CDR3 is 16 residues. Germline V lookup: CDR1 SGHVS, CDR2 FNYEAQ. J gave up 6 bases and V 4 bases, and 4 bases lay outside the gene matches. CDR3 nucleotide sequence: TGTGCCAGCAGCTCGGGACTAGCGGGAGATGCCGGGGAGCTGTTTTTT. Residues: CASSSGLAGDAGELFF.